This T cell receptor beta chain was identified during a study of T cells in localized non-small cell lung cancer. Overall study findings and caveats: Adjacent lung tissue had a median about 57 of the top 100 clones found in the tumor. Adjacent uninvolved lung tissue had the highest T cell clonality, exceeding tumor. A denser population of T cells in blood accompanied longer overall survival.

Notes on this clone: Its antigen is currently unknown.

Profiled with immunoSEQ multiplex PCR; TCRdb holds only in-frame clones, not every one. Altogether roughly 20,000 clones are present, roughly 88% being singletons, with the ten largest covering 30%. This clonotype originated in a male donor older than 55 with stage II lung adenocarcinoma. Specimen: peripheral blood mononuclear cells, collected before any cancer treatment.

CDR3 sequence reads: CSVLGLAGIYEQYF. The CDR3 bases are TGCAGCGTTTTGGGACTAGCGGGAATCTACGAGCAGTACTTC. This chain connects TRBV29-1 to TRBJ2-7, with 13 bases fitting TRBD2. Germline lookup yields CDR1 SQVTM and CDR2 ANQGSEA. The CDR3 runs to 14 residues. V was pared by 5 bases and J by 3 bases, with 4 bases of the junction left unmatched.